Each of the 13 T cell receptor beta chains below was sequenced from the same sample in a study of blood T cell repertoires in COVID-19. Assay used: immunoSEQ multiplex PCR; TCRdb lists only in-frame clones, some missing. In the table there are about 46,000 clones, approximately 83% of which are singletons. Sequences were obtained from peripheral blood. Source of these receptors: a woman older than 75 with COVID-19, enrolled during active disease.

The chain links TRBV5-1 to TRBJ2-3, with TRBD1 as a possible D gene (6 bases). Germline CDR1 SGHRS, CDR2 YFSETQ. The V gene lost 3 bases and the J gene lost 2 bases, with 13 bases spanning the gap. This CDR3 region has 15 residues. CDR3: CASSSGRGTTDTQYF. CDR3 DNA: TGCGCCAGCAGCTCTGGTAGGGGGACCACAGATACGCAGTATTTT.

The chain carries TRBV5-6 and TRBJ1-3; D is possibly TRBD1 (6 bases). This CDR3 comprises 17 residues. V was shortened by 2 bases and J by 0 bases, with 15 bases between the two germline ends. Per the germline V gene, CDR1 is SGHDT and CDR2 is YYEEEE. The DNA of the CDR3 is TGTGCCAGCAGCTTTAGGGGGTCCGGAATCTCTGGAAACACCATATATTTT. This gives the protein CASSFRGSGISGNTIYF.

The chain recombines TRBV5-4 with TRBJ1-2; 9 nucleotides match TRBD1. Per the germline V gene, CDR1 is SGHNT and CDR2 is YYREEE (reference sequence). Trimming at V came to 2 bases and at J to 4 bases, leaving 3 bases not matched to a gene. This CDR3 comprises 14 residues. The CDR3, as DNA: TGTGCCAGCAGCTTCGACAGGGGGAGCTATGGCTACACCTTC. Protein product: CASSFDRGSYGYTF.

The CDR3 is CASSSRDRGVEKLFF. CDR3 sequence (DNA): TGCGCCAGCAGCTCCCGGGACAGGGGCGTCGAAAAACTGTTTTTT. The V gene is TRBV5-1, the J gene TRBJ1-4; 10 nucleotides line up with TRBD1. Germline V lookup: CDR1 SGHRS, CDR2 YFSETQ. The CDR3 has 15 amino acids. The J segment lost 8 bases and the V segment lost 3 bases, leaving 7 bases of the junction unmatched.

The rearrangement uses TRBV14 and TRBJ2-1; the match to TRBD2 covers 9 bases. The CDR3 runs 17 residues. J lost 6 bases, V lost 0 bases, and 9 bases had no gene match. The germline V gene encodes CDR1 SGHDN and CDR2 FVKESK. Here the CDR3 reads CASSQEVRVAGANEQFF. Here the CDR3 DNA reads TGTGCCAGCAGCCAAGAGGTGCGGGTAGCGGGGGCCAATGAGCAGTTCTTC.

The chain is built from TRBV5-4 and TRBJ2-2, with D perhaps matching TRBD2 (6 bases). The ends were cut back, 4 bases at V and 0 bases at J, with 16 bases in the middle. The CDR3 consists of 17 residues. The germline V gene encodes CDR1 SGHNT and CDR2 YYREEE (reference sequence). CDR3 in amino acids: CASSPGGKAANTGELFF. The CDR3 DNA follows: TGTGCCAGCAGCCCCGGGGGAAAGGCGGCGAACACCGGGGAGCTGTTTTTT.

This clone turned up a few times. This chain links TRBV3-1 (or the pseudogene TRBV3-2) with TRBJ2-1; D remains ambiguous. This CDR3 has 11 residues. The germline V and J ends were trimmed by 10 bases and 3 bases, with 7 bases remaining between them. CDR1 and CDR2 from the germline V gene are LGHDT and YNNKEL (reference sequence). The CDR3 DNA is TGTGCCACGTCGGGCTACAATGAGCAGTTCTTC. Its translation: CATSGYNEQFF.

This sequence joins TRBV28 and TRBJ2-3; D gene ambiguous. The V gene's germline CDR1 is MDHEN and CDR2 SYDVKM. Trimming cost V 2 bases and J 2 bases, with 8 bases left between them. The CDR3 extends over 14 amino acids. CDR3 in DNA: TGTGCCAGCAGTTTACGACAATCCACAGATACGCAGTATTTT. Its protein is CASSLRQSTDTQYF.

The chain combines TRBV19 with TRBJ1-1; the D is unclear. This CDR3 spans 13 amino acids. Trimming took 7 bases from V and 0 from J, leaving 9 bases between them. In germline, CDR1 is LNHDA, CDR2 SQIVND (reference sequence). CDR3 residues: CASNQVVNTEAFF. CDR3 bases: TGTGCCAGTAATCAGGTGGTGAACACTGAAGCTTTCTTT.

The rearrangement links TRBV6-5 to TRBJ2-3, with 7 bases aligning to TRBD2. Germline V gene data show CDR1 as MNHEY and CDR2 as SVGAGI. The CDR3 runs to 15 residues. Trimming removed 1 base from V and 2 bases from J; junction bases left unmatched: 3. As DNA, the CDR3 is TGTGCCAGCAGTTACTTTGGGGGGGTCACAGATACGCAGTATTTT. Translating gives CASSYFGGVTDTQYF.

The chain carries TRBV29-1 and TRBJ1-1; TRBD1 might be the D (5 bases). Trimming shortened V by 7 bases and J by 4 bases, and 19 bases separated the two germline ends. This CDR3 region has 14 residues. Germline CDR1 SQVTM, CDR2 ANQGSEA. Written as DNA, the CDR3 is TGCAGCGGGAATCCAGGGAGGAAGGGCACTGAAGCTTTCTTT. It is translated as CSGNPGRKGTEAFF.

This clone came up a few times. This chain uses TRBV25-1 with TRBJ2-7; 8 bases align to TRBD2. CDR3 length: 12 amino acids. Trimming at V came to 6 bases and at J to 6 bases, leaving 4 bases not matched to a gene. Germline CDR1 MGHDK, CDR2 SYGVNS. The CDR3 sequence is CASSGLALEQYF. For the CDR3, the DNA is TGTGCCAGCAGCGGACTAGCACTCGAGCAGTACTTC.

This clone counts as medium-sized. The rearrangement links TRBV4-3 to TRBJ2-7; 13 nucleotides agree with TRBD2. This CDR3 spans 17 amino acids. Per germline, CDR1 LGHNA and CDR2 YSLEER. V was pared by 3 bases and J by 3 bases, with 8 bases of the junction left unmatched. The CDR3 region is CASSQGTSGEPFYEQYF. Written as DNA, the CDR3 is TGCGCCAGCAGCCAGGGGACTAGCGGGGAACCCTTCTACGAGCAGTACTTC.